A selection of T cell receptor beta chains follows, all from one sample in a study of shared clonotypes between healthy human individuals. Assay used: immunoSEQ multiplex PCR; TCRdb lists only in-frame clones, some missing. The sample has about 490,000 clones, 79% seen once. The source material was PBMCs. Every receptor here comes from a woman aged 35 to 49 in good health. Some clones in this sample may be carry-over from other donors' samples. Each CDR3 is given with its conserved first and last residue.

v_gene	j_gene	len	CDR3aa
TRBV7-9	TRBJ2-7	14	CASSLRGGGPEQYF
TRBV29-1	TRBJ2-1	12	CASRDQGGEQFF
TRBV30	TRBJ2-1	15	CAWSDTLPLNNEQFF
TRBV29-1	TRBJ2-7	13	CSVGPAGAHEQYF
TRBV7-3	TRBJ1-1	14	CASSPRGGSTEAFF
TRBV19	TRBJ2-7	15	CASRLSRGYPYEQYF
TRBV7-2	TRBJ2-1	13	CASSFLATNEQFF
TRBV7-6	TRBJ2-1	12	CASSPSGNEQFF
TRBV4-2	TRBJ2-3	14	CASSQEGSGQTQYF
TRBV6-4	TRBJ2-3	22	CASSDWTGQAPGGDLGTDTQYF
TRBV5-6	TRBJ1-2	11	CASSGEYGYTF
TRBV19	TRBJ1-4	14	CASSETGLGEKLFF
TRBV7-2	TRBJ2-1	15	CASSPASGRRNEQFF
TRBV9	TRBJ1-2	14	CASSPAGANYGYTF
TRBV2	TRBJ2-5	10	CASSEGPQYF
TRBV28	TRBJ2-7	15	CASSQAGQGQYEQYF
TRBV28	TRBJ2-3	15	CASSPLAGGRDTQYF
TRBV7-2	TRBJ2-7	15	CASSLASSVPHEQYF
TRBV5-1	TRBJ2-5	13	CASTVRPQETQYF
TRBV9	TRBJ2-2	16	CASSPETGAATGELFF
TRBV19	TRBJ2-5	14	CASSIGRGQETQYF
TRBV5-4	TRBJ2-2	16	CASSTGLAVNTGELFF
TRBV7-6	TRBJ2-7	15	CASSLTLAGLPEQYF
TRBV2	-	14	CASSERSTGSEQYF
TRBV4-2	TRBJ2-7	14	CASSPVGRPYEQYF
TRBV6-1	TRBJ2-3	14	CASSDRREWGTQYF
TRBV5-4	TRBJ2-1	15	CASSLGGANQNEQFF
TRBV5-1	TRBJ2-7	13	CASSPSGGHEQYF
TRBV6-5	TRBJ1-6	16	CASSYSNSGYNSPLHF
TRBV5-5	TRBJ1-4	15	CASSRAGTGDEKLFF
TRBV7-8	TRBJ2-1	16	CASSLVSGNEYNEQFF
TRBV15	TRBJ2-1	15	CATSRFGALGGEQFF
TRBV15	TRBJ2-7	15	CATSPRTGVSYEQYF
TRBV11-1	TRBJ1-1	14	CASSRDTMNTEAFF
TRBV7-2	TRBJ2-1	18	CASSFLASGSPMDNEQFF
TRBV21-1	TRBJ2-1	14	CASSPRWQSNEQFF
TRBV23-1	TRBJ2-5	17	CASSHSPGQGFLETQYF
TRBV7-2	TRBJ2-1	15	CASSHGLAGYNEQFF
TRBV6-1	TRBJ2-5	14	CASTRTGRSETQYF
TRBV18	TRBJ1-4	17	CASSRTGDQATNEKLFF
TRBV6-1	TRBJ2-6	16	CASSELDFSGADVLTF
TRBV27	TRBJ2-5	15	CASNSLRGRLETQYF
TRBV18	TRBJ1-5	14	CASSPSGDVQPQHF
TRBV11-1	TRBJ2-5	14	CASSLGTLQETQYF
TRBV28	TRBJ2-5	12	CASSQRGETQYF